The entry below gives a single T cell receptor beta chain sequence along with its context. The data derive from a study of blood T cell repertoires in COVID-19. Turning to the study itself: Collection of acute and convalescent COVID-19 samples took place in the United States, Italy and Spain. Sources were T cells, B-cell-depleted T cells, or PBMCs; the material itself was cDNA or gDNA.

Methods used by the authors: Reference gene primer amplification gave nucleated cell count estimates. The protocol was immunoSEQ multiplex PCR, while the TCRdb copy is restricted to in-frame clones and leaves out a portion. V and J calls and clone size are given by that table; D and trimming were obtained from the DNA. Among some 350,000 clones listed, around 91% were seen once. The CDR3 contains 18 residues. Losses at the gene ends were 1 base for V and 0 bases for J; bases not matched to a gene: 8. The germline gives CDR1 SGHAT, CDR2 FQNNGV. Sequenced material: peripheral blood. The chain links TRBV11-2 to TRBJ2-1; TRBD2 agrees at 8 bases. The source is a woman aged 18-35 years who had recovered from COVID-19. The CDR3 protein is CASSLGTSGGHSYNEQFF. CDR3 sequence (DNA): TGTGCCAGCAGCTTAGGTACTAGCGGCGGACACTCCTACAATGAGCAGTTCTTC.